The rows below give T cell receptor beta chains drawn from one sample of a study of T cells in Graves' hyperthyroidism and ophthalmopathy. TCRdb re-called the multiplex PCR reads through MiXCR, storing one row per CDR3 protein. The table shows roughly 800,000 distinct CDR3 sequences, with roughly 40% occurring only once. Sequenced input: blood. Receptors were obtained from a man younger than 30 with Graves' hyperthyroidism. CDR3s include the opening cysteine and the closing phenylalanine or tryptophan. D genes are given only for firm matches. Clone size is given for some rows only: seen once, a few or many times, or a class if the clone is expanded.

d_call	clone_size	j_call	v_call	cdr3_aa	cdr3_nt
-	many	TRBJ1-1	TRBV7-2	CASSPNTANTEAFF	TGTGCCAGCAGCCCCAACACAGCGAACACTGAAGCTTTCTTT
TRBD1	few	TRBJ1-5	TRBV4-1	CASSQAGIQGVQPQHF	TGCGCCAGCAGCCAAGCGGGAATCCAGGGGGTACAGCCCCAGCATTTT
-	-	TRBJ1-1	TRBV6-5	CASSYMGTTEAFF	TGTGCCAGCAGTTACATGGGGACCACTGAAGCTTTCTTT
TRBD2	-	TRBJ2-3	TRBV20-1	CSARVREGSTDTQYF	TGCAGTGCTAGAGTACGGGAGGGGAGCACAGATACGCAGTATTTT
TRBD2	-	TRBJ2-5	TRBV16	CASRKTSGVQETQYF	TGTGCCAGCAGGAAGACTAGCGGGGTTCAAGAGACCCAGTACTTC
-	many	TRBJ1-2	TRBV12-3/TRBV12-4	CASRDSSSSTF	TGTGCCAGCAGGGACAGTTCCTCTAGCACCTTC
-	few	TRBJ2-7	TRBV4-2	CASSQGEYYEQYF	TGTGCCAGCAGCCAAGGGGAGTACTACGAGCAGTACTTC
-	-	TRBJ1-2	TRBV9	CASSVAPGFPNYGYTF	TGTGCCAGCAGCGTAGCTCCGGGATTCCCTAACTATGGCTACACCTTC
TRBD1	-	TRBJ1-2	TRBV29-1	CSVPNQGDGYTF	TGCAGCGTACCCAATCAGGGGGACGGCTACACCTTC
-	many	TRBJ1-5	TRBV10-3	CAISEQGGNQPQHF	TGTGCCATCAGTGAGCAAGGGGGCAATCAGCCCCAGCATTTT
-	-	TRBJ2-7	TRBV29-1	CSLWTEGTYEQYF	TGCAGCTTATGGACGGAGGGGACCTACGAGCAGTACTTC
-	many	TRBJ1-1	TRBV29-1	CSVGAGVNTEAFF	TGCAGCGTTGGAGCCGGGGTTAACACTGAAGCTTTCTTT
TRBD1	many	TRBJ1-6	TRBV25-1	CASSEFEQGPSPLHF	TGTGCCAGCAGTGAATTTGAACAGGGGCCTTCACCCCTCCACTTT
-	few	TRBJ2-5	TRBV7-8	CASSQGPGRGAETQYF	TGTGCCAGCAGCCAAGGTCCGGGCCGGGGAGCGGAGACCCAGTACTTC
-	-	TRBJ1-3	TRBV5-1	CASSWGQVLSGNTIYF	TGTGCCAGCAGCTGGGGGCAGGTTCTCTCTGGAAACACCATATATTTT
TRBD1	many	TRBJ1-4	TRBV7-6	CASSPRTGIEKLFF	TGTGCCAGCAGCCCCAGGACAGGGATTGAAAAACTGTTTTTT
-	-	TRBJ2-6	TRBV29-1	CSVTRLGDNVLTF	TGCAGCGTGACCCGTCTAGGGGACAACGTCCTGACTTTC
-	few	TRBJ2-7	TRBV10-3	CAISEYFYTNYEQYF	TGTGCCATCAGTGAATACTTCTATACGAATTACGAGCAGTACTTC
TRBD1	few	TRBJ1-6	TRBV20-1	CSASTGGSSYNSPLHF	TGCAGTGCGTCAACAGGGGGAAGCTCCTATAATTCACCCCTCCACTTT
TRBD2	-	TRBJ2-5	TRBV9	CASSQAGLAGAQYF	TGTGCCAGCAGTCAAGCAGGACTAGCCGGGGCCCAGTACTTC
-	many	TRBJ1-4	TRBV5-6	CASSLTGEKLFF	TGTGCCAGCAGCTTGACGGGGGAAAAACTGTTTTTT
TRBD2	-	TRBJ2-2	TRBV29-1	CSVGPSGGAKGELFF	TGCAGCGTTGGTCCAAGCGGGGGGGCCAAGGGGGAGCTGTTTTTT
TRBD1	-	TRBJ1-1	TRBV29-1	CSAAGTGENTEAFF	TGCAGCGCCGCCGGGACAGGGGAGAACACTGAAGCTTTCTTT
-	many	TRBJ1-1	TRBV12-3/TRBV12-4	CASSYVGANTEAFF	TGTGCCAGCAGTTACGTAGGAGCGAACACTGAAGCTTTCTTT
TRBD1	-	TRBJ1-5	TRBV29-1	CSETGGDNQPQHF	TGCAGCGAAACAGGGGGGGACAATCAGCCCCAGCATTTT
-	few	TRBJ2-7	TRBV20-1	CSARELRRVSEQYF	TGCAGTGCTAGGGAGCTTAGAAGGGTCTCCGAGCAGTACTTC
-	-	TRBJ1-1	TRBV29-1	CSSLEGGTEAFF	TGCAGCAGCTTAGAAGGGGGCACTGAAGCTTTCTTT
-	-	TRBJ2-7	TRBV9	CASSSEASYEQYF	TGTGCCAGCAGCTCGGAAGCGAGCTACGAGCAGTACTTC
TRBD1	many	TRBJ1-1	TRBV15	CATSGDRALNTEAFF	TGTGCCACCAGCGGGGACAGGGCCCTGAACACTGAAGCTTTCTTT
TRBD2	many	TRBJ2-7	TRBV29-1	CSGGQTYEQYF	TGCTCGGGGGGGCAGACCTACGAGCAGTACTTC
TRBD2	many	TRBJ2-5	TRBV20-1	CSAPGLAGGETQYF	TGCAGTGCCCCGGGACTAGCGGGAGGAGAGACCCAGTACTTC